What follows describes a single T cell receptor beta chain. The CDR3 is made up of 18 amino acids. The V segment lost 4 bases and the J segment 5 bases; nucleotides outside the gene matches: 18. CDR1 and CDR2 (germline): SGHNT, YYREEE (reference sequence). The data are from a study of blood T cell repertoires in COVID-19. For the study at large: Sources were T cells, B-cell-depleted T cells, or PBMCs; the material itself was cDNA or gDNA.

Produced via immunoSEQ multiplex PCR; TCRdb's table is partial and in-frame only. There are under 300,000 clones in the sample; 70% to 90% occur only once, and 2% to 2.5% lies in the top ten. This clonotype was sampled from a woman aged 40 to 50 who had recovered from COVID-19. The chain joins TRBV5-4 to TRBJ2-7; 10 bases are a match to TRBD2. Specimen: peripheral blood. The chain's CDR3 is CASSPGPPEREGLHEQYF. The DNA for the CDR3 is TGTGCCAGCAGCCCCGGACCCCCGGAGCGGGAGGGCCTCCACGAGCAGTACTTC. The full variable domain, with the rest looked up from reference TRBV5-4 and TRBJ2-7, is ETGVTQSPTHLIKTRGQQVTLRCSSQSGHNTVSWYQQALGQGPQFIFQYYREEENGRGNFPPRFSGLQFPNYSSELNVNALELDDSALYLCASSPGPPEREGLHEQYFGPGTRLTVT.